The 26 T cell receptor beta chains reported below all come from one sample, sequenced in a study of cytomegalovirus exposure and HLA in healthy donors. PCR amplification relied on 60 Vbeta primers (plus 13 Jbeta primers). TCRdb's table, derived via immunoSEQ multiplex PCR, lists solely in-frame clones and lacks some. The sample has some 75,000 clones. The specimen sequenced was PBMCs. These receptors originate from a man aged 40-49 years in good health and CMV-seronegative.

The chain combines TRBV4-1 with TRBJ1-3, with D unresolved. The CDR3 totals 14 residues. In germline, CDR1 is MGHRA, CDR2 YSYEKL. The germline V and J ends were trimmed by 2 bases and 4 bases, with 9 bases remaining between them. Here the CDR3 DNA reads TGCGCCAGCAGCCAACACCCAAGCGGAAACACCATATATTTT. It translates to CASSQHPSGNTIYF.

The chain uses TRBV30 and TRBJ1-2, with 10 bases fitting TRBD1. The length of the CDR3 is 15 residues. Looked up from germline, CDR1 is GTSNPN and CDR2 is SVGIG (reference sequence). The ends lost 5 bases at V and 8 bases at J; junction bases unmatched: 14. This CDR3 reads CAWSGRKGTGEGYTF. In DNA form, the CDR3 reads TGTGCCTGGTCGGGACGGAAAGGGACAGGGGAAGGCTACACCTTC.

The chain recombines TRBV19 with TRBJ2-3; tentatively, D is TRBD1 (5 bases). Germline V gene sequence: CDR1 LNHDA, CDR2 SQIVND (reference sequence). V was trimmed by 10 bases and J by 1 base, leaving 18 bases between them. This CDR3 contains 15 residues. CDR3 bases: TGTGCCAATTACCTAAAGGGGTGTCGCACAGATACGCAGTATTTT. Encoded protein: CANYLKGCRTDTQYF.

This chain joins TRBV9 and TRBJ1-2; the D is unclear. The germline V gene has CDR1 SGDLS and CDR2 YYNGEE. Between the trimmed V and J ends, which lost 0 bases and 4 bases, there was a span of 10 bases. This CDR3 region has 14 residues. The CDR3 sequence is CASSVDPGTYGYTF. CDR3 sequence (DNA): TGTGCCAGCAGCGTAGATCCGGGAACCTATGGCTACACCTTC.

This chain joins TRBV18 and TRBJ1-1; D may be TRBD1 (6 bases). CDR3 size: 11 residues. V lost 4 bases and J 6 bases, leaving 6 bases between the germline ends. From germline, CDR1 is KGHSH and CDR2 LQKENI. In DNA form, the CDR3 reads TGTGCCAGCTCACAGGGGGCTGAAGCTTTCTTT. Amino acids: CASSQGAEAFF.

The chain carries TRBV18 and TRBJ2-5; D is possibly TRBD1 (5 bases). V was trimmed by 3 bases and J by 3 bases, leaving 14 bases between them. The CDR3 length is 15 residues. Germline V gene data show CDR1 as KGHSH and CDR2 as LQKENI. The CDR3 nucleotides read TGTGCCAGCTCACCCAGCCGCGGCAGGGAAGAGACCCAGTACTTC. It translates to CASSPSRGREETQYF.

The chain links TRBV7-6 to TRBJ2-1; D is possibly TRBD2 (6 bases). Germline CDR1 and CDR2: SGHVS and FNYEAQ. The ends were cut back, 0 bases at V and 6 bases at J, with 12 bases in the middle. CDR3 size: 15 residues. The chain's CDR3 is CASSLAASAINEQFF. In nucleotides, the CDR3 is TGTGCCAGCAGCTTAGCTGCTAGCGCGATCAATGAGCAGTTCTTC.

J is TRBJ2-7 and V is TRBV4-3; 14 nucleotides line up with TRBD2. The CDR3 runs to 15 residues. Germline V gene sequence: CDR1 LGHNA, CDR2 YSLEER. J was trimmed by 4 bases and V by 3 bases; bases with no gene match: 2. CDR3 nucleotide sequence: TGCGCCAGCAGCCAGCGGACTAGCGGGGGGTACGAGCAGTACTTC. It translates to CASSQRTSGGYEQYF.

The CDR3, as DNA: TGTGCCTGGAGGCCCTATTTGAACTCCTACGAGCAGTACTTC. Its translation: CAWRPYLNSYEQYF. The chain couples TRBV30 to TRBJ2-7; D not resolved. Per the germline V gene, CDR1 is GTSNPN and CDR2 is SVGIG (reference sequence). The CDR3 runs to 14 residues. V shed 3 bases and J shed 0 bases, with 12 bases lying between them.

The gene calls are TRBV4-2 and TRBJ2-5; TRBD2 matches at 12 bases. V dropped 3 bases and J dropped 1; count of bases not matched to a gene: 6. Germline CDR1 is LGHNA and CDR2 is YNFKEQ. The CDR3 covers 17 residues. In DNA, the CDR3 is TGTGCCAGCAGCCACACCCCTAGCGGGGGGGTCCAAGAGACCCAGTACTTC. The encoded protein is CASSHTPSGGVQETQYF.

This chain connects TRBV11-2 to TRBJ1-2; D might be TRBD1 (6 bases). The germline CDR1 and CDR2 sequences are SGHAT and FQNNGV. V lost 5 bases and J lost 8, with 18 bases in between. There are 14 residues in the CDR3. CDR3 sequence: CASSEPAGAEGYTF. The CDR3, as DNA: TGTGCCAGCAGCGAGCCTGCGGGGGCGGAAGGCTACACCTTC.

The chain carries TRBV5-4 and TRBJ2-7, with 9 bases that match TRBD1. This CDR3 is 14 amino acids long. The germline gives CDR1 SGHNT, CDR2 YYREEE (reference sequence). V lost 3 bases to trimming and J lost 3 bases; unmatched junction nucleotides: 4. The CDR3 DNA reads TGTGCCAGCAGCTCTCGGACAGGGGACTACGAGCAGTACTTC. This translates into CASSSRTGDYEQYF.

The genes are TRBV5-5 and TRBJ1-3, with a tentative D call TRBD1 (6 bases). V was shortened by 1 base and J by 0 bases, with 14 bases between the two germline ends. This CDR3 spans 17 amino acids. Germline CDR1 is SGHKS and CDR2 is YYEKEE (reference sequence). The CDR3 loop is CASSLTGRGASGNTIYF. The CDR3, as DNA: TGTGCCAGCAGCTTGACGGGGCGGGGGGCCTCTGGAAACACCATATATTTT.

The chain has TRBV20-1 and TRBJ2-5, with 9 bases lining up with TRBD2. This CDR3 spans 11 amino acids. Germline CDR1 and CDR2: DFQATT and SNEGSKA (reference sequence). Trimming took 3 bases from V and 12 from J; bases not matched to a gene: 5. The CDR3 nucleotides are TGCAGTGCTAGGGTTAGCGGGGGCGAGTACTTC. Protein sequence: CSARVSGGEYF.

V usage is TRBV6-5 and J usage is TRBJ1-1; D ambiguous. The CDR3 spans 13 residues. From germline, CDR1 is MNHEY and CDR2 SVGAGI. V was cut by 6 bases and J by 0 bases, with 8 bases left in between. The CDR3, as DNA: TGTGCCAGCAGCCTTCAGATGAACACTGAAGCTTTCTTT. It is translated as CASSLQMNTEAFF.

The chain uses TRBV6-1 and TRBJ2-1; TRBD2 aligns across 9 bases. This CDR3 is built from 15 residues. The germline gives CDR1 MNHNS, CDR2 SASEGT. V gave up 5 bases and J gave up 6 bases; unmatched junction bases: 8. The CDR3: CASSQIAGVSNEQFF. The CDR3 coding sequence is TGTGCCAGCAGTCAAATAGCGGGGGTTAGCAATGAGCAGTTCTTC.

The chain couples TRBV9 to TRBJ2-2, with D possibly being TRBD1 (6 bases). Looked up from germline, CDR1 is SGDLS and CDR2 is YYNGEE. Trimming cost V 0 bases and J 0 bases, with 9 bases left between them. The CDR3 is 16 residues long. This chain's CDR3 is CASSVAKGANTGELFF. In DNA, the CDR3 is TGTGCCAGCAGCGTAGCTAAGGGGGCGAACACCGGGGAGCTGTTTTTT.

The chain combines TRBV6-5 with TRBJ1-2; a weak D match, TRBD1 (5 bases). This CDR3 region has 15 residues. Trimming pared 2 bases from V and 1 base from J, leaving 11 bases between. CDR1 MNHEY and CDR2 SVGAGI come from the germline V gene. The DNA for the CDR3 is TGTGCCAGCAGTTACGGTGGAAGGGGTAACTATGGCTACACCTTC. It specifies CASSYGGRGNYGYTF.

V gene TRBV19 combines with J gene TRBJ1-3; D unclear. CDR1 is LNHDA and CDR2 is SQIVND in the germline V gene (reference sequence). Trimming removed 6 bases from V and 0 bases from J, with 9 bases in between. The CDR3 has 14 amino acids. This CDR3 reads CASSPQNSGNTIYF. The CDR3 DNA reads TGTGCCAGTAGCCCACAGAACTCTGGAAACACCATATATTTT.

This rearrangement joins TRBV29-1 to TRBJ1-3, with a weak D call TRBD1 (5 bases). The CDR3 is made up of 13 amino acids. The V end was cut by 4 bases, the J end by 4 bases, with 11 bases between. CDR1 is SQVTM and CDR2 is ANQGSEA in the germline V gene. In DNA, the CDR3 is TGCAGCGTTGCTCAGGGTGTAGGAAACACCATATATTTT. The encoded protein is CSVAQGVGNTIYF.

This chain joins TRBV28 and TRBJ1-2, with a tentative D call TRBD1 (6 bases). The germline V and J ends were trimmed by 7 bases and 2 bases, with 8 bases remaining between them. Germline V gene data show CDR1 as MDHEN and CDR2 as SYDVKM. The CDR3 spans 12 residues. CDR3 DNA sequence: TGTGCCAGCACCGGACAGAACTATGGCTACACCTTC. Amino acid sequence: CASTGQNYGYTF.

V gene TRBV6-5 combines with J gene TRBJ1-5; 7 positions agree with TRBD1. This CDR3 is built from 13 residues. The J segment lost 6 bases and the V segment lost 6 bases, leaving 5 bases of the junction unmatched. The germline V gene has CDR1 MNHEY and CDR2 SVGAGI. In nucleotides, the CDR3 is TGTGCCAGCAGCTTACAGGGGTTTCAGCCCCAGCATTTT. Protein sequence: CASSLQGFQPQHF.

The CDR3: CASSYSGRSGEQYF. The CDR3 DNA sequence: TGTGCCAGCAGTTATAGCGGGAGGAGTGGCGAGCAGTACTTC. The chain links TRBV28 to TRBJ2-7; 10 bases line up with TRBD2. The CDR3 contains 14 residues. The J segment lost 6 bases and the V segment lost 4 bases, leaving 6 bases of the junction unmatched. In germline, CDR1 is MDHEN, CDR2 SYDVKM.

The chain joins TRBV18 to TRBJ2-5; no clear D. Germline V gene sequence: CDR1 KGHSH, CDR2 LQKENI. Trimming shortened V by 2 bases and J by 2 bases, and 6 bases separated the two germline ends. This CDR3 region has 13 residues. This chain's CDR3 is CASSPGRQETQYF. The CDR3 DNA is TGTGCCAGCTCACCAGGGCGTCAAGAGACCCAGTACTTC.

V is TRBV9 and J is TRBJ2-2; 9 positions match TRBD2. CDR1 and CDR2 (germline): SGDLS, YYNGEE. The J segment lost 1 base and the V segment lost 1 base, leaving 2 bases of the junction unmatched. The CDR3 runs 16 residues. CDR3 DNA: TGTGCCAGCAGCGTATATAGCGGGGGGAACACCGGGGAGCTGTTTTTT. It encodes CASSVYSGGNTGELFF.

The chain is built from TRBV10-1 and TRBJ2-2; maybe TRBD1 (5 bases). The CDR3 runs to 13 residues. The V end was cut by 0 bases, the J end by 11 bases, with 10 bases between. In germline, CDR1 is WNHNN, CDR2 SYGVQD (reference sequence). CDR3 nucleotides: TGCGCCAGCAGTGAGTCTGGCAGGGAAGAGCTGTTTTTT. Its protein is CASSESGREELFF.